These 3 T cell receptor beta chains were all obtained from the same sample, sequenced in a study of CD8+CD57+ T cells in acquired aplastic anemia. All patients picked for sequencing had shown, by flow cytometry, an expansion of CD8+CD57+ cells. The TCR beta profiling, which covered VDJ combination and CDR3 sequence, was carried out using genomic DNA as the template. TCRdb reprocessed the reads via MiXCR and lists one record per CDR3 protein. This sample yields about 150,000 distinct CDR3 sequences, of which 52% are seen a single time; about 12% belongs to the top ten. Sequenced sample: sorted CD4+, CD8+, or CD8+CD57+ T cells (not recorded which) from PBMCs. The source is a human donor with aplastic anemia.

This chain connects TRBV2 to TRBJ2-1; D perhaps matches TRBD1 (5 bases). The CDR3 has 14 residues. Germline loops: CDR1 SNHLY, CDR2 FYNNEI. The V and J ends lost 1 base and 3 bases respectively, with 7 bases between them. The CDR3 nucleotides read TGTGCCAGCAGTGAAGGACAGATCTACAATGAGCAGTTCTTC. Translating it yields CASSEGQIYNEQFF.

This chain links TRBV12-3 or TRBV12-4 with TRBJ2-7; 8 positions agree with TRBD1. V trimming: 5 bases; J trimming: 3 bases; junction bases outside the gene matches: 6. The CDR3 is made up of 14 amino acids. Written as DNA, the CDR3 is TGTGCCAGCAGTGCCGGGACAGGATACTACGAGCAGTACTTC. Translated, it gives CASSAGTGYYEQYF.

This clonotype was counted ten times or more. The rearrangement uses TRBV4-3 and TRBJ2-1; D is perhaps TRBD1 or TRBD2 (5 bases each). With 3 bases removed from V and 7 bases from J, the gap between germline ends came to 16 bases. From germline, CDR1 is LGHNA and CDR2 YSLEER. CDR3 size: 15 residues. The CDR3 coding sequence is TGCGCCAGCAGCCAGTCAGGAAGGGGCGGGAATGAGCAGTTCTTC. Translated, it gives CASSQSGRGGNEQFF.